The 17 T cell receptor beta chains in this list originate from one sample, sequenced in a study of blood T cells in healthy people across ages. Sample-barcoded 5' priming and a J-beta primer mix drove a second PCR of 7 to 11 cycles. TCRdb reprocessed the 5' RACE reads via MiXCR and lists one record per CDR3 protein. The data contain about 670,000 distinct CDR3 sequences, about 43% of them seen just once; the ten biggest clones take up approximately 31%. The specimen was blood. These receptors originate from an elderly man in good health.

The chain combines TRBV19 with TRBJ2-1; 10 nucleotides align to TRBD1. The CDR3 is 14 residues long. V shed 7 bases and J 7 bases; nucleotides not matched to a gene: 7. CDR1 is LNHDA and CDR2 is SQIVND in the germline V gene (reference sequence). The CDR3 DNA is TGTGCCAGTACCCGGGACAGGGGTGAGAATGAGCAGTTCTTC. It encodes CASTRDRGENEQFF.

The chain recombines TRBV2 with TRBJ2-5; TRBD1 matches 7 bases. The length of the CDR3 is 18 residues. The germline CDR1 and CDR2 sequences are SNHLY and FYNNEI. Here the CDR3 DNA reads TGTGCTAACACTCCTGGGCAGGGGGTCGAATATCACCAAGAGACCCAGTACTTC. Its protein is CANTPGQGVEYHQETQYF.

A word on this clonotype: A much larger clone sits a single nucleotide away, making a read error possible. This sequence joins TRBV11-1 and TRBJ1-2; D not certain. The germline V gene has CDR1 SGHAT and CDR2 FQDESV (reference sequence). The CDR3 length is 12 residues. This CDR3 reads CASRKEGGGCTF. As DNA, the CDR3 is TGTGCCAGCAGGAAAGAGGGTGGAGGCTGCACCTTC.

In this sample, this clonotype turned up a few times. V gene TRBV12-5 combines with J gene TRBJ2-1; 14 nucleotides align to TRBD2. With V trimmed by 5 bases and J by 6 bases, 9 bases remained unmatched. Germline assignment: CDR1 LGHNT and CDR2 FRNRAP. The CDR3 runs 17 residues. The CDR3 is CASGAALGLAGANEQFF. The DNA of the CDR3 is TGTGCTAGTGGTGCCGCCCTGGGACTAGCGGGAGCCAATGAGCAGTTCTTC. The full variable domain, rest sourced from reference TRBV12-5 and TRBJ2-1, is DARVTQTPRHKVTEMGQEVTMRCQPILGHNTVFWYRQTMMQGLELLAYFRNRAPLDDSGMPKDRFSAEMPDATLATLKIQPSEPRDSAVYFCASGAALGLAGANEQFFGPGTRLTVL.

This clonotype was detected a few times. The V and J genes are TRBV4-3 and TRBJ2-4; weak D call: TRBD1 (6 bases). Germline V gene lookup returns CDR1 LGHNA and CDR2 YSLEER. Trimming stripped 0 bases from V and 0 bases from J, with 9 bases between. The CDR3 is made up of 16 amino acids. DNA of the CDR3: TGCGCCAGCAGCCAAGAAACAGGGCTAGCCAAAAACATTCAGTACTTC. This sequence encodes CASSQETGLAKNIQYF.

The J gene is TRBJ1-1, the V gene TRBV6-1; 12 bases map to TRBD1. The length of the CDR3 is 16 residues. Germline V gene lookup returns CDR1 MNHNS and CDR2 SASEGT. Trimming at V came to 6 bases and at J to 4 bases, leaving 9 bases not matched to a gene. The CDR3 reads CASRFRDRGRPTEAFF. CDR3 coding DNA: TGTGCCAGCAGATTCCGGGACAGGGGGCGACCCACTGAAGCTTTCTTT.

The genes are TRBV6-2 or TRBV6-3 and TRBJ1-5, with a weak D call TRBD1 (5 bases). This CDR3 comprises 19 residues. V was clipped by 0 bases and J by 3 bases, with 21 bases between them. CDR1 and CDR2 from the germline V gene are MNHEY and SVGEGT. The CDR3: CASSYSVVLGLGYNQPQHF. The CDR3 DNA reads as TGTGCCAGCAGTTACTCGGTCGTCTTGGGGCTCGGATACAATCAGCCCCAGCATTTT.

This chain uses TRBV20-1 with TRBJ2-1; TRBD2 matches 12 bases. The V gene's germline CDR1 is DFQATT and CDR2 SNEGSKA (reference sequence). The length of the CDR3 is 15 residues. V gave up 2 bases and J gave up 10 bases; unmatched junction bases: 9. The CDR3 bases are TGCAGTGCTAGAACGACTAGCGGGAGAGGGAAAGAGCAGTTCTTC. Amino acids: CSARTTSGRGKEQFF.

This clonotype was observed a few times. The chain recombines TRBV11-2 with TRBJ2-7, with 8 bases lining up with TRBD1. Trimming removed 5 bases from V and 2 bases from J; junction bases left unmatched: 5. CDR1 SGHAT and CDR2 FQNNGV come from the germline V gene. The CDR3 extends over 14 amino acids. The CDR3 is CASSGQGTAYEQYF. The DNA for the CDR3 is TGTGCCAGCAGCGGACAGGGAACTGCCTACGAGCAGTACTTC.

The gene calls are TRBV15 and TRBJ2-3, with D maybe TRBD1 (5 bases). The V end lost 1 base, the J end lost 0 bases, and 11 bases lay between the germline ends. CDR3 length: 16 residues. Looked up from germline, CDR1 is LNHNV and CDR2 is YYDKDF (reference sequence). The DNA for the CDR3 is TGTGCCACCAGCAGAGTTGGCAGGACAAGCACAGATACGCAGTATTTT. This codes for CATSRVGRTSTDTQYF.

This chain links TRBV7-2 with TRBJ2-7, with 7 bases identical to TRBD2. The CDR3 loop spans 14 amino acids. V trimming: 5 bases; J trimming: 2 bases; junction bases outside the gene matches: 6. Germline assignment: CDR1 SGHTA and CDR2 FQGNSA. DNA of the CDR3: TGTGCCAGCAGCGCGGCTCGGGGGGCCTACGAGCAGTACTTC. Encoded protein: CASSAARGAYEQYF.

The gene calls are TRBV10-3 and TRBJ2-3, with D perhaps matching TRBD1 or TRBD2 (5 bases each). Deletions cut 10 bases from V and 4 bases from J, with 12 bases between. The V gene's germline CDR1 is ENHRY and CDR2 SYGVKD. This CDR3 is built from 12 residues. Here the CDR3 reads CATARGADTQYF. The CDR3 coding sequence is TGTGCCACGGCTCGGGGCGCAGATACGCAGTATTTT.

This clonotype has only a few counts. The V call is TRBV28, the J call TRBJ2-5, with D perhaps being TRBD1 or TRBD2 (5 bases each). The CDR3 has 13 amino acids. CDR1 and CDR2 from the germline V gene are MDHEN and SYDVKM. V lost 5 bases and J lost 5, with 12 bases in between. Here the CDR3 reads CASSEGLEETQYF. For the CDR3, the DNA is TGTGCCAGCAGTGAGGGGTTGGAGGAGACCCAGTACTTC.

This chain links TRBV21-1 with TRBJ2-7. TRBV21-1 has pseudogene status. The CDR3 is 13 residues long. In DNA, the CDR3 is TGTGCCAGCAGCAAGGGTCAGCTCGATGAGCAGTACTTC. Its protein is CASSKGQLDEQYF.

The V call is TRBV7-9, the J call TRBJ2-7; TRBD2 aligns across 7 bases. After removal of 2 bases from V and 2 bases from J, the junction contained 9 bases not matched to a gene. The CDR3 is 16 amino acids. The germline V gene has CDR1 SEHNR and CDR2 FQNEAQ (reference sequence). For the CDR3, the DNA is TGTGCCAGCAGCTTATTTCCCCCGGGACTACCCTACGAGCAGTACTTC. This sequence encodes CASSLFPPGLPYEQYF. The full variable domain, its missing parts supplied by reference TRBV7-9 and TRBJ2-7, is DTGVSQNPRHKITKRGQNVTFRCDPISEHNRLYWYRQTLGQGPEFLTYFQNEAQLEKSRLLSDRFSAERPKGSFSTLEIQRTEQGDSAMYLCASSLFPPGLPYEQYFGPGTRLTVT.

In nucleotides, the CDR3 is TGTGCCAGCAGCTTAGATCTACCAAATCCCGGGACTAGCGGGAGGAATGAGCAGTTCTTC. It specifies CASSLDLPNPGTSGRNEQFF. The chain links TRBV11-2 to TRBJ2-1; TRBD2 aligns across 15 bases. This CDR3 comprises 20 residues. Germline lookup yields CDR1 SGHAT and CDR2 FQNNGV. Trimming took 0 bases from V and 7 from J; bases not matched to a gene: 13.

This clonotype was seen a few times. The chain combines TRBV6-5 with TRBJ2-2; the match to TRBD2 covers 12 bases. CDR1 MNHEY and CDR2 SVGAGI come from the germline V gene. Trimming at V came to 6 bases and at J to 7 bases, leaving 9 bases not matched to a gene. This CDR3 region has 16 residues. In DNA, the CDR3 is TGTGCCAGCAGCGGAGCTAGCGGGAGGGCCGGCGGGGAGCTGTTTTTT. Translating gives CASSGASGRAGGELFF.